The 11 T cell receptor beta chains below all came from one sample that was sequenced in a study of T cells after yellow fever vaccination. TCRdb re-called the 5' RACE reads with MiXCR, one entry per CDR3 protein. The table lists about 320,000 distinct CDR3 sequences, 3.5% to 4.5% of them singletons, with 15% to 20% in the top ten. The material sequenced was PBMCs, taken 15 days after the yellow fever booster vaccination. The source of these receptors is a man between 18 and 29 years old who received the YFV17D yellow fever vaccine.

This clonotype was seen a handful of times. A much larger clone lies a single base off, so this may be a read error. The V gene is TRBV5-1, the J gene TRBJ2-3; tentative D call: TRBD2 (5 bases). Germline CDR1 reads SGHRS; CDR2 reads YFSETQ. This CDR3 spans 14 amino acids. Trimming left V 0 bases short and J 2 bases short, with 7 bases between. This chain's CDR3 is CASSLGEHTDTQYF. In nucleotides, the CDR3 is TGCGCCAGCAGCTTGGGGGAGCACACAGATACGCAGTATTTT. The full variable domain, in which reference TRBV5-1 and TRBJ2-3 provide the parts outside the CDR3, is KAGVTQTPRYLIKTRGQQVTLSCSPISGHRSVSWYQQTPGQGLQFLFEYFSETQRNKGNFPGRFSGRQFSNSRSEMNVSTLELGDSALYLCASSLGEHTDTQYFGPGTRLTVL.

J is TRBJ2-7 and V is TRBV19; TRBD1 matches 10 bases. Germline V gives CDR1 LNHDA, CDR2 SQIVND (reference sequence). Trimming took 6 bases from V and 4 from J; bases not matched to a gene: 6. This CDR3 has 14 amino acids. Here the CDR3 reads CASRRDRGTYEQYF. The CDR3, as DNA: TGTGCCAGTAGGAGGGACAGGGGAACGTACGAGCAGTACTTC.

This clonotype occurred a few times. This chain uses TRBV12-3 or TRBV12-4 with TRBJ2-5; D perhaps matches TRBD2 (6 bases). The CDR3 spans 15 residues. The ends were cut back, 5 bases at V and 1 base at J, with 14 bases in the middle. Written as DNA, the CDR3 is TGTGCCAGCAGTACCCCCGGGACTCCCCAAGAGACCCAGTACTTC. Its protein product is CASSTPGTPQETQYF.

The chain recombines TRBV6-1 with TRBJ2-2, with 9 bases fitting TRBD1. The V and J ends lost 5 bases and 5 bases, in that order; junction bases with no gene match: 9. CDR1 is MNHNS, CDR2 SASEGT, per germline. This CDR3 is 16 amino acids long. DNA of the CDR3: TGTGCCAGCAGTTCCCGGGACAGGGTGGGGACCGGGGAGCTGTTTTTT. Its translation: CASSSRDRVGTGELFF.

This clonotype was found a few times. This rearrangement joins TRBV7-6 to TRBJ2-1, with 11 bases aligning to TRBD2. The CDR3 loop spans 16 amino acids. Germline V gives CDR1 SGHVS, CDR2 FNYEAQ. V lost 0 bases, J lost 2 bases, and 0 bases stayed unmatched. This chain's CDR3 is CASSLASGGAYNEQFF. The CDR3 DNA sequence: TGTGCCAGCAGCTTAGCTAGCGGGGGGGCCTACAATGAGCAGTTCTTC.

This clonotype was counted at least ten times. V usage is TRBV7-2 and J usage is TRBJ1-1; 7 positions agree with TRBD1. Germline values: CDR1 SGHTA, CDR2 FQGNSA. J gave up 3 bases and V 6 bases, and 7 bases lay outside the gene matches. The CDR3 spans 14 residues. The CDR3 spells CASRLTGTDTEAFF. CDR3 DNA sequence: TGTGCCAGCAGATTGACAGGGACGGACACTGAAGCTTTCTTT. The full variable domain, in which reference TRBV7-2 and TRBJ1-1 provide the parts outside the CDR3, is GAGVSQSPSNKVTEKGKDVELRCDPISGHTALYWYRQSLGQGLEFLIYFQGNSAPDKSGLPSDRFSAERTGGSVSTLTIQRTQQEDSAVYLCASRLTGTDTEAFFGQGTRLTVV.

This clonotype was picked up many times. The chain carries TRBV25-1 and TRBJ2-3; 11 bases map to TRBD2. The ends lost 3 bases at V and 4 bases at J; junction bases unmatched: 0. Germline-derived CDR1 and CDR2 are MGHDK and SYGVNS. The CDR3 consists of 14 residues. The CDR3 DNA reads TGTGCCAGCAGTGAGACTAGCGGGGCAGATACGCAGTATTTT. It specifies CASSETSGADTQYF.

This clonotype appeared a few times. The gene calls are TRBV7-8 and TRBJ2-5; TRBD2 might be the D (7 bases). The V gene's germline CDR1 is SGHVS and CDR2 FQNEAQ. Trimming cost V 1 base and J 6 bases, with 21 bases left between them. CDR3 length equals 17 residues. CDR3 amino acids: CASSLERRGRGIKTQYF. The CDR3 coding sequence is TGTGCCAGCAGCTTAGAAAGGAGGGGGAGGGGGATAAAGACCCAGTACTTC.

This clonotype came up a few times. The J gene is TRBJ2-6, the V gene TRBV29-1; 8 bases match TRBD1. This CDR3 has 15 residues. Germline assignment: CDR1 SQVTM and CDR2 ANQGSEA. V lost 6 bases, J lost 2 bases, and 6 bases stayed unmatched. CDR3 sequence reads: CSVGTGGAGANVLTF. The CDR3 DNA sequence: TGCAGCGTGGGGACAGGTGGTGCTGGGGCCAACGTCCTGACTTTC.

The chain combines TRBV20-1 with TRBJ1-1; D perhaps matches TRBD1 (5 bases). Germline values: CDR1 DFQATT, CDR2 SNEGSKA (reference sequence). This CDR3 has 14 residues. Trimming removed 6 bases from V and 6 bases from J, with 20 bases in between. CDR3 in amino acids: CSAPYHGPGAEAFF. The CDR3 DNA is TGCAGTGCCCCTTATCACGGGCCGGGGGCTGAAGCTTTCTTT.

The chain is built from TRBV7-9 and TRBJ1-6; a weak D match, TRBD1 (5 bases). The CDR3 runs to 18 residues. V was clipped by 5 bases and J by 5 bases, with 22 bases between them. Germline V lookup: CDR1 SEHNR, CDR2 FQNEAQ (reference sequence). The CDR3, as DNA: TGTGCCAGCAGCCCCCGGCTCAGGGCCCCTGGGGATAATTCACCCCTCCACTTT. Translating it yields CASSPRLRAPGDNSPLHF.